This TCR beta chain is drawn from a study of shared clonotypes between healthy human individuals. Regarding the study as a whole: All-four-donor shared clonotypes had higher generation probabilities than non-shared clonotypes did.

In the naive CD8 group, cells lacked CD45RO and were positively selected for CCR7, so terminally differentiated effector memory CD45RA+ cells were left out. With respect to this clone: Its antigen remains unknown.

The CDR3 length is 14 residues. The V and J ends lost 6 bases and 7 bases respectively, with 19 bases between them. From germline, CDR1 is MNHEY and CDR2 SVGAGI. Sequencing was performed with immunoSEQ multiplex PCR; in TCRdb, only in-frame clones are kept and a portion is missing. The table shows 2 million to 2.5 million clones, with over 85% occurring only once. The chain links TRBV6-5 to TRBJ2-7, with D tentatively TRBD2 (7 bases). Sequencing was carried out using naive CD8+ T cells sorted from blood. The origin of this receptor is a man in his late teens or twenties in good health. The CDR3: CASSGGNRVGEQYF. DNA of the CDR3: TGTGCCAGCAGCGGGGGGAACAGGGTTGGGGAGCAGTACTTC.